This T cell receptor (beta chain) was documented in a study of synovial regulatory T cells in juvenile arthritis. Study conclusions and caveats: iaTreg cells shared more CDR3 sequences with synovial Tregs than other blood Tregs did. Blood Treg cells that were inflammation-associated showed lower TCR diversity than other blood Treg cells.

On this clone: Its antigen is not identified.

Germline V lookup: CDR1 SEHNR, CDR2 FQNEAQ (reference sequence). This CDR3 has 14 residues. No DNA accompanies this entry. Some clones are missing from TCRdb's copy, which holds only in-frame ones; the method was immunoSEQ multiplex PCR. This repertoire includes 7,500 to 10,000 clones. Sequences were obtained from Treg cells from blood. Subset here: remaining (HLA-DR-negative) circulating blood Treg cells. This TCR was sampled from a donor aged 2-30 years with juvenile idiopathic arthritis. J is TRBJ1-1 and V is TRBV7-9. This chain's CDR3 is CASRPWTENTEAFF.